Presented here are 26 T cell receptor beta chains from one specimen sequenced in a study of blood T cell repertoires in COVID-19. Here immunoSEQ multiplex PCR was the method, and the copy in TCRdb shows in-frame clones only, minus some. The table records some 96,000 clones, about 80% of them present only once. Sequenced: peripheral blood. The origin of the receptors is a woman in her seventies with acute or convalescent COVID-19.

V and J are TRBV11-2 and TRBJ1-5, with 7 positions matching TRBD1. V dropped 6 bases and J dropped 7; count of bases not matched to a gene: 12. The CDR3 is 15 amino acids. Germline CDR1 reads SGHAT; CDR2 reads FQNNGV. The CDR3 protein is CASSPTGESAQPQHF. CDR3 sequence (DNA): TGTGCCAGCAGTCCTACAGGGGAAAGCGCGCAGCCCCAGCATTTT.

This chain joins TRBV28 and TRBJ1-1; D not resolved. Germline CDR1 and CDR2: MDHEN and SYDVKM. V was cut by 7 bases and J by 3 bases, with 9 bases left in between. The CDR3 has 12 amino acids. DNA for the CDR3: TGTGCCAGCATTAGTCGGGACACTGAAGCTTTCTTT. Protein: CASISRDTEAFF.

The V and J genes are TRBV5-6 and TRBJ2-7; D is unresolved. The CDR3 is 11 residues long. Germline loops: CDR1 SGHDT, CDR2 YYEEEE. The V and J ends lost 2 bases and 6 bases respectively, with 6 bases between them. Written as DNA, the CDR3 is TGTGCCAGCAGCTTCTCGGGCGAGCAGTACTTC. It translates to CASSFSGEQYF. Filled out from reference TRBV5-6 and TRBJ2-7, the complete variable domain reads DAGVTQSPTHLIKTRGQQVTLRCSPKSGHDTVSWYQQALGQGPQFIFQYYEEEERQRGNFPDRFSGHQFPNYSSELNVNALLLGDSALYLCASSFSGEQYFGPGTRLTVT.

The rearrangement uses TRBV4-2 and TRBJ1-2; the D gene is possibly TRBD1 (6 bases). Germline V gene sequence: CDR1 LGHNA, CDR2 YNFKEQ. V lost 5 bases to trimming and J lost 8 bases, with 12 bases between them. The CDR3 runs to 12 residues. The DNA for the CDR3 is TGTGCCAGCAGCTCTGCGGGGGCCGGCTACACCTTC. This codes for CASSSAGAGYTF.

This CDR3 is CASSLRTGAFNQPQHF. In DNA form, the CDR3 reads TGTGCCAGTAGTTTAAGGACAGGGGCTTTCAATCAGCCCCAGCATTTT. The chain has TRBV19 and TRBJ1-5, with 9 bases fitting TRBD1. The V gene end was trimmed by 5 bases and the J gene end by 3 bases; junction bases not matched to a gene: 8. From germline, CDR1 is LNHDA and CDR2 SQIVND (reference sequence). The CDR3 has 16 amino acids.

As DNA, the CDR3 is TGTGCCAGCAGCTTGGCTAGACAGGGGCGGGCTTTCTTT. Translated: CASSLARQGRAFF. The chain couples TRBV5-6 to TRBJ1-1; TRBD1 agrees at 8 bases. Germline V lookup: CDR1 SGHDT, CDR2 YYEEEE. With 0 bases clipped from V and 11 bases from J, the junction kept 6 bases outside the gene matches. The CDR3 has 13 residues. Drawing the rest from reference TRBV5-6 and TRBJ1-1, the complete variable domain is DAGVTQSPTHLIKTRGQQVTLRCSPKSGHDTVSWYQQALGQGPQFIFQYYEEEERQRGNFPDRFSGHQFPNYSSELNVNALLLGDSALYLCASSLARQGRAFFGQGTRLTVV.

The CDR3 here is CSARSFYTF. For the CDR3, the DNA is TGCAGTGCTAGGTCCTTTTACACCTTC. The V and J genes are TRBV20-1 and TRBJ1-2; D call uncertain. CDR1 and CDR2 (germline): DFQATT, SNEGSKA (reference sequence). V lost 3 bases and J 11 bases, leaving 7 bases between the germline ends. The CDR3 is 9 residues long.

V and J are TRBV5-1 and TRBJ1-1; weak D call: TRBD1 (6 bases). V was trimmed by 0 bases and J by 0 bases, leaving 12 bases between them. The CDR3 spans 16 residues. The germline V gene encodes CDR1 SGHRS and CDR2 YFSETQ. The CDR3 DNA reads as TGCGCCAGCAGCTTGGGACAGGAATATATGAACACTGAAGCTTTCTTT. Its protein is CASSLGQEYMNTEAFF.

CDR3 residues: CASSLDTGLNYGYTF. The CDR3 DNA reads TGTGCCAGCAGCTTAGATACTGGGCTTAACTATGGCTACACCTTC. The chain has TRBV7-8 and TRBJ1-2, with D uncertain. The CDR3 extends over 15 amino acids. The germline V gene has CDR1 SGHVS and CDR2 FQNEAQ. V lost 1 base, J lost 1 base, and 10 bases lay in between.

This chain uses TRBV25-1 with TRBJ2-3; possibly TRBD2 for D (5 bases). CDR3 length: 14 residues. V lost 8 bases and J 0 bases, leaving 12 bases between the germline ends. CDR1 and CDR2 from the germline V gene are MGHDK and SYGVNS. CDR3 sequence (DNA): TGTGCCAGCGGAACTGGACTTAGCACAGATACGCAGTATTTT. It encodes CASGTGLSTDTQYF.

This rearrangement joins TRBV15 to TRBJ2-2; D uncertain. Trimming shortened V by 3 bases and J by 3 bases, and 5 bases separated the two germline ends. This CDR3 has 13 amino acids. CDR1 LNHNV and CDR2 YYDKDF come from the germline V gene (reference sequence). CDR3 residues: CATSRQYTGELFF. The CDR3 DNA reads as TGTGCCACCAGCAGGCAGTACACCGGGGAGCTGTTTTTT.

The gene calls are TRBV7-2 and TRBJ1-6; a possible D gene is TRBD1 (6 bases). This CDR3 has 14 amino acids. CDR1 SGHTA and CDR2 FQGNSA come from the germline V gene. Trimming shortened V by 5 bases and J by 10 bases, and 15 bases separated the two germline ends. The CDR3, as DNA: TGTGCCAGCAGCCTCAGGGGTAAGACCTCACCCCTCCACTTT. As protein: CASSLRGKTSPLHF.

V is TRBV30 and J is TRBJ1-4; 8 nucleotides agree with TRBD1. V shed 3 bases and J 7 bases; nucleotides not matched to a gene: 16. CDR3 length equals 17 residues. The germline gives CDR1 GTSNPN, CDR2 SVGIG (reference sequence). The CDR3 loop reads CAWRGSGQGRFPEKLFF. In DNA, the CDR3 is TGTGCCTGGAGAGGCTCAGGACAGGGCCGGTTCCCTGAAAAACTGTTTTTT.

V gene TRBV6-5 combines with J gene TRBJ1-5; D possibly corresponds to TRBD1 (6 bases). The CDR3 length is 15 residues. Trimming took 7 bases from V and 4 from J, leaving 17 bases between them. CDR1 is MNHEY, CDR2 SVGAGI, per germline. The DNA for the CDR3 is TGTGCCAGCACCACTTTTACAGGGCCTAATCAGCCCCAGCATTTT. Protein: CASTTFTGPNQPQHF.

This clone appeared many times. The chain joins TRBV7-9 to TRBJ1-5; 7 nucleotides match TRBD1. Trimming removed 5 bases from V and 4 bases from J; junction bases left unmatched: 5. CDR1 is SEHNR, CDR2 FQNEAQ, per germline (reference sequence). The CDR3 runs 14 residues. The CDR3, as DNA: TGTGCCAGCAGCGTAGGACAGGCGAATCAGCCCCAGCATTTT. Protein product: CASSVGQANQPQHF.

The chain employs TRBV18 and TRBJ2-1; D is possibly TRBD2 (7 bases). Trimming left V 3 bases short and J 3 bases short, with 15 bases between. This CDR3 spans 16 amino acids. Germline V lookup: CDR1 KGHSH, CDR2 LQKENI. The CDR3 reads CASSPGGARGYNEQFF. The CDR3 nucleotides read TGTGCCAGCTCACCGGGGGGGGCCCGGGGCTACAATGAGCAGTTCTTC.

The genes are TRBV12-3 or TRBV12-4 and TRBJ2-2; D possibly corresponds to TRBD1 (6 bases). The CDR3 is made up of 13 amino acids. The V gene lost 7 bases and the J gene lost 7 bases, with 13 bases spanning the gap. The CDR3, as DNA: TGTGCCAGCAAGGGGACATTAGTCGGGGAGCTGTTTTTT. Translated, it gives CASKGTLVGELFF.

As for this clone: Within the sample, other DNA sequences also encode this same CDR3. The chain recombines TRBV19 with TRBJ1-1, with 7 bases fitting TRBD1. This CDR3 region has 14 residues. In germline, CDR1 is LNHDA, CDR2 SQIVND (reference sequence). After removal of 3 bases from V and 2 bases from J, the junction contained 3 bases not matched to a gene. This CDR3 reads CASSIGTANTEAFF. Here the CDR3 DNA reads TGTGCCAGTAGTATTGGGACAGCAAACACTGAAGCTTTCTTT.

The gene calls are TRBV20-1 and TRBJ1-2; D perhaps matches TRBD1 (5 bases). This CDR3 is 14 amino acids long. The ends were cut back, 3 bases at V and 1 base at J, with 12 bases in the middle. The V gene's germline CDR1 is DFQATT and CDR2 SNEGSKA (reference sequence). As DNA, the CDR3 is TGCAGTGCTAGTATGGGGGGACTTAACTATGGCTACACCTTC. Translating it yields CSASMGGLNYGYTF.

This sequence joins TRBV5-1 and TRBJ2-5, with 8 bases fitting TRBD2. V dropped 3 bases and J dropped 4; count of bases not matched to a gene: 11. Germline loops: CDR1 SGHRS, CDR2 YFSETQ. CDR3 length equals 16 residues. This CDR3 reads CASSSEGREGRETQYF. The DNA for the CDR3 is TGCGCCAGCAGCTCCGAGGGACGGGAGGGAAGAGAGACCCAGTACTTC.

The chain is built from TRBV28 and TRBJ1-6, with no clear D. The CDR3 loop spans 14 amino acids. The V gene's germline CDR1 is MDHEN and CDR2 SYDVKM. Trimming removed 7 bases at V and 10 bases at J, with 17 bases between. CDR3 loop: CASTLLHGPSPLHF. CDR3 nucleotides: TGTGCCAGCACCCTACTCCACGGTCCATCACCCCTCCACTTT.

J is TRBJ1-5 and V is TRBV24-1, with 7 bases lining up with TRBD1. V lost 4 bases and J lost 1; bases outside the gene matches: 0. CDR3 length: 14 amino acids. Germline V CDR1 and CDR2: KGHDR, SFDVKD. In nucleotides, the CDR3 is TGTGCCACCAGTGAGACAGGGAGCAATCAGCCCCAGCATTTT. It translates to CATSETGSNQPQHF.

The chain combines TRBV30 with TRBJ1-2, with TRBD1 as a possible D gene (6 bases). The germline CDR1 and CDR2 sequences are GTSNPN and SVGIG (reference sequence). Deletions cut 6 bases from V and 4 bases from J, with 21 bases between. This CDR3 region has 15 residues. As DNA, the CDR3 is TGTGCCTGCGACAGGTACGAAATAGGGGGCTATGGCTACACCTTC. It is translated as CACDRYEIGGYGYTF. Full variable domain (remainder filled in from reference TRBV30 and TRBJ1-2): SQTIHQWPATLVQPVGSPLSLECTVEGTSNPNLYWYRQAAGRGLQLLFYSVGIGQISSEVPQNLSASRPQDRQFILSSKKLLLSDSGFYLCACDRYEIGGYGYTFGSGTRLTVV.

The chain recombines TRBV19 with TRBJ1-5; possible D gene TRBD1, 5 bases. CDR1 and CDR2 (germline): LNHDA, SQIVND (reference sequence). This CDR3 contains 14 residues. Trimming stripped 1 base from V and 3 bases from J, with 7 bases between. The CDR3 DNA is TGTGCCAGTAGTATAGGACAGTCCAATCAGCCCCAGCATTTT. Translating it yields CASSIGQSNQPQHF. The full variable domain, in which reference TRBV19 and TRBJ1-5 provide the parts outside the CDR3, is DGGITQSPKYLFRKEGQNVTLSCEQNLNHDAMYWYRQDPGQGLRLIYYSQIVNDFQKGDIAEGYSVSREKKESFPLTVTSAQKNPTAFYLCASSIGQSNQPQHFGDGTRLSIL.

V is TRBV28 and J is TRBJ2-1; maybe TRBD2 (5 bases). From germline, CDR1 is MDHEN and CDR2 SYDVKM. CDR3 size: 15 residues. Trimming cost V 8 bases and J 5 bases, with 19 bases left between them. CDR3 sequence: CASGETPRTNNEQFF. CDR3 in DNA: TGTGCCAGCGGGGAGACCCCTAGGACGAACAATGAGCAGTTCTTC.

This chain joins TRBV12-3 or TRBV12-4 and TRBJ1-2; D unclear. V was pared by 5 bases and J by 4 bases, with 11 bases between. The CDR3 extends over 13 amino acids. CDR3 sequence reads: CASSIQDSYGYTF. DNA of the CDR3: TGTGCCAGCAGTATCCAGGATTCCTATGGCTACACCTTC.